This T cell receptor beta chain was recovered during a study of chemoradiotherapy in HPV16-positive cancers. Background on the study: A couple of HPV16-positive patients' cells yielded candidate HPV-specific clones and common motifs.

Study-level results: Non-HPV-specific T cells did not expand in tumors during treatment, whereas candidate HPV-specific clones and E7-related motifs did. Only a couple of HPV16-positive patients supplied the functional HPV-specificity definition.

V lost 5 bases, J lost 7 bases, and 12 bases lay in between. There are 14 residues in the CDR3. Germline V gene data show CDR1 as SNHLY and CDR2 as FYNNEI. TCRdb keeps only in-frame clones here, not all; method: immunoSEQ multiplex PCR. This sample has about 67,000 clones; 88% occur once, and the top ten carry more than 3.5%. Repeated repertoire sampling spanned the course of chemoradiotherapy. Concerning this clone: The antigen is not known.

This receptor was taken from a human donor with HPV-associated anogenital cancer. The material sequenced was blood, taken from a patient who underwent chemoradiotherapy. This chain connects TRBV2 to TRBJ1-6, with D tentatively TRBD1 (6 bases). The CDR3 DNA is TGTGCCAGCAGTCGGGGACAAGGAAATTCACCCCTCCACTTT. It encodes CASSRGQGNSPLHF.